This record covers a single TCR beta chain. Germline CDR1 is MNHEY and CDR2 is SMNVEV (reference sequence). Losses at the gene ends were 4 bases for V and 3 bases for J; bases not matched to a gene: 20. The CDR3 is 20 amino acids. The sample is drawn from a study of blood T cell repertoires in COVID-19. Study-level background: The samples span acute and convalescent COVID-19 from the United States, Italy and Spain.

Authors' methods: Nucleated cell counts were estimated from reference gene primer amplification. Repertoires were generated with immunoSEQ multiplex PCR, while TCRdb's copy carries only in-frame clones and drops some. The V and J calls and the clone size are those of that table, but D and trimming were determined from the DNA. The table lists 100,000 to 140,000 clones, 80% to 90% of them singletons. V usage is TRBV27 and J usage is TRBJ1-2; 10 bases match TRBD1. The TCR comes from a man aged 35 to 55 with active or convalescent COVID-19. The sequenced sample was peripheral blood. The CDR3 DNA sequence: TGTGCCAGCAGTTATAACCCCATAGGTTTCGGGACAGGGGTAGACTATGGCTACACCTTC. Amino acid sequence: CASSYNPIGFGTGVDYGYTF.